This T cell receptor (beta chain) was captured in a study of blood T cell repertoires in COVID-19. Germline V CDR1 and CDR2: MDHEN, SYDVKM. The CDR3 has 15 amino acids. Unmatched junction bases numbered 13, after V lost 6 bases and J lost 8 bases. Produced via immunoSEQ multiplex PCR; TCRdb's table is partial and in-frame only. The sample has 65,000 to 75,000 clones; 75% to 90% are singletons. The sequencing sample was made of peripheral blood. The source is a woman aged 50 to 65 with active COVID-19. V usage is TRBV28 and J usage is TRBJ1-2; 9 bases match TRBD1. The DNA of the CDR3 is TGTGCCAGCAGGCCCCGGACAGGGGCCCCTCAAGGCTACACCTTC. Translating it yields CASRPRTGAPQGYTF.